The 12 T cell receptor beta chains below come from one sample, sequenced in a study of CD8+ T cells in alopecia areata. Once RNA had been extracted, it was reverse transcribed into cDNA to act as the sequencing template. Assay used: immunoSEQ multiplex PCR; TCRdb lists only in-frame clones, some missing. There are a few hundred thousand clones in the sample; roughly 50% occur only once, and roughly 5.3% lies in the top ten. Sequenced material: CD8+ T cells sorted from blood. All receptors come from a human donor in good health.

The chain combines TRBV5-6 with TRBJ2-5; D perhaps matches TRBD2 (5 bases). Gene TRBJ2-7 matches the end of the DNA better, so the J call may be wrong. In germline, CDR1 is SGHDT, CDR2 YYEEEE. The CDR3 is 11 residues long. Here the CDR3 reads CASSRGYEQYF. The DNA for the CDR3 is TGTGCCAGCAGCCGGGGCTACGAGCAGTACTTC.

This rearrangement joins TRBV27 to TRBJ2-2, with TRBD2 matching over 9 bases. The CDR3 totals 17 residues. V lost 3 bases, J lost 0 bases, and 5 bases stayed unmatched. Germline V gene sequence: CDR1 MNHEY, CDR2 SMNVEV (reference sequence). CDR3 residues: CASSLSRLAANTGELFF. The CDR3 coding sequence is TGTGCCAGCAGTTTGTCCCGACTAGCGGCGAACACCGGGGAGCTGTTTTTT.

The CDR3 sequence: CASTGQGGGYGYTF. CDR3 coding DNA: TGTGCCAGCACGGGACAGGGGGGAGGCTATGGCTACACCTTC. The gene calls are TRBV7-2 and TRBJ1-2; 11 nucleotides match TRBD1. Unmatched junction bases numbered 5, after V lost 7 bases and J lost 4 bases. Germline lookup yields CDR1 SGHTA and CDR2 FQGNSA. This CDR3 is built from 14 residues.

This clone was counted only a few times. This sequence joins TRBV2 and TRBJ1-2; D is ambiguous. Germline assignment: CDR1 SNHLY and CDR2 FYNNEI. The length of the CDR3 is 14 residues. V lost 8 bases, J lost 5 bases, and 18 bases lay in between. The CDR3 DNA is TGTGCCAGCCCAATAGCAGGCTCGGGGTATGGCTACACCTTC. Translating it yields CASPIAGSGYGYTF.

The J gene is TRBJ2-3, the V gene TRBV7-9, with 9 bases lining up with TRBD2. CDR1 is SEHNR, CDR2 FQNEAQ, per germline (reference sequence). V was clipped by 6 bases and J by 6 bases; unmatched bases: 10. The CDR3 runs 15 residues. The CDR3 DNA is TGTGCCAGCAGTCCTCTAGCGGGGTGGATGGATACGCAGTATTTT. Translating it yields CASSPLAGWMDTQYF.

This clone appeared a few times. This chain connects TRBV4-1 to TRBJ2-5; 12 bases agree with TRBD2. J was trimmed by 1 base and V by 4 bases; bases with no gene match: 7. The germline CDR1 and CDR2 sequences are MGHRA and YSYEKL. The CDR3 consists of 17 residues. The DNA for the CDR3 is TGCGCCAGCAGCCTGGAGACTAGCGGGGGACGCCAAGAGACCCAGTACTTC. Translation gives CASSLETSGGRQETQYF.

This clone was observed once. The DNA for the CDR3 is TGTGCCAGCAGCATGGACACTTTGGCCAATGAGCAGTTCTTC. This translates into CASSMDTLANEQFF. This chain links TRBV5-6 with TRBJ2-1; TRBD1 might be the D (5 bases). Trimming shortened V by 4 bases and J by 6 bases, and 14 bases separated the two germline ends. The CDR3 has 14 residues. Germline V lookup: CDR1 SGHDT, CDR2 YYEEEE.

The chain carries TRBV27 and TRBJ1-1; no definite D call. In germline, CDR1 is MNHEY, CDR2 SMNVEV (reference sequence). V was clipped by 0 bases and J by 3 bases, with 8 bases between them. The CDR3 spans 14 residues. CDR3 region: CASSLSIMDTEAFF. In DNA form, the CDR3 reads TGTGCCAGCAGTTTATCGATAATGGACACTGAAGCTTTCTTT.

This rearrangement joins TRBV5-1 to TRBJ2-3; the D is unclear. The CDR3 totals 12 residues. CDR1 and CDR2 from the germline V gene are SGHRS and YFSETQ. The V end was cut by 2 bases, the J end by 5 bases, with 6 bases between. The CDR3 DNA sequence: TGCGCCAGCAGCTTATTGGAAGATACGCAGTATTTT. Its translation: CASSLLEDTQYF.

V is TRBV15 and J is TRBJ2-5; the match to TRBD2 covers 8 bases. This CDR3 has 17 residues. The trim removed 0 bases at V and 1 base at J, leaving 7 bases unmatched. Germline CDR1 is LNHNV and CDR2 is YYDKDF (reference sequence). The CDR3 protein is CATSRDLLRGVQETQYF. CDR3 DNA sequence: TGTGCCACCAGCAGAGATCTACTGCGGGGGGTCCAAGAGACCCAGTACTTC.

V usage is TRBV29-1 and J usage is TRBJ2-7; tentative D call: TRBD2 (6 bases). Germline-derived CDR1 and CDR2 are SQVTM and ANQGSEA. Deletions cut 6 bases from V and 2 bases from J, with 14 bases between. The length of the CDR3 is 13 residues. DNA of the CDR3: TGCAGCGTGGGGGAGGACTTTACCTACGAGCAGTACTTC. It codes for CSVGEDFTYEQYF.

The V and J genes are TRBV29-1 and TRBJ2-7; 8 bases align to TRBD1. The CDR3 length is 12 residues. V lost 6 bases, J lost 5 bases, and 6 bases stayed unmatched. CDR1 SQVTM and CDR2 ANQGSEA come from the germline V gene. CDR3 sequence reads: CSVRTGMNEQYF. The CDR3 DNA follows: TGCAGCGTCCGGACAGGGATGAACGAGCAGTACTTC.